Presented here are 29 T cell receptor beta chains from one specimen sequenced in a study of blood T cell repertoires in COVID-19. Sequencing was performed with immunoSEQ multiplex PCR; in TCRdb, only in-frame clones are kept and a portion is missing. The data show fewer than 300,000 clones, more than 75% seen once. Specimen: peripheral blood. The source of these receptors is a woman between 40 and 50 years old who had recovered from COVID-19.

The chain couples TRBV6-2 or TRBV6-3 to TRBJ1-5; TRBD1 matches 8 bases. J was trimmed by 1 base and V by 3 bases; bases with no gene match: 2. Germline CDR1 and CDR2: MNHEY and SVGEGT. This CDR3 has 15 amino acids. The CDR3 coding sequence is TGTGCCAGCAGTTATCAGGGGGCGAGCAATCAGCCCCAGCATTTT. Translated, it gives CASSYQGASNQPQHF.

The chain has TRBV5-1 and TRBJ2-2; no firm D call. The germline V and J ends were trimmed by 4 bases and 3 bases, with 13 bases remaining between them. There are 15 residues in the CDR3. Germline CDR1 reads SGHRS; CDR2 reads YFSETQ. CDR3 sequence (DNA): TGCGCCAGCAGCCCGGCCGGGTGGGACACCGGGGAGCTGTTTTTT. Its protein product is CASSPAGWDTGELFF.

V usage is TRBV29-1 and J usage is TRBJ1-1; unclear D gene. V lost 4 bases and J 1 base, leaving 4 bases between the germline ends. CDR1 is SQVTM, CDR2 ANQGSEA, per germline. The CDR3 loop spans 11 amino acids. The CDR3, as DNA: TGCAGCGTTGGGCAGAACACTGAAGCTTTCTTT. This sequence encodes CSVGQNTEAFF.

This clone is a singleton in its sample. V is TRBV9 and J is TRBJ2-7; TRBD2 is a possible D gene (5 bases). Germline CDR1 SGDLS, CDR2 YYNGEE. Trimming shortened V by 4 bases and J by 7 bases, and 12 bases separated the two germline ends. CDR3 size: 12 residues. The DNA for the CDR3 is TGTGCCAGCAGCTCTAGCTTGGGAGAGCAGTACTTC. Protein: CASSSSLGEQYF. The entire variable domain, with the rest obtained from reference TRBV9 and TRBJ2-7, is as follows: DSGVTQTPKHLITATGQRVTLRCSPRSGDLSVYWYQQSLDQGLQFLIQYYNGEERAKGNILERFSAQQFPDLHSELNLSSLELGDSALYFCASSSSLGEQYFGPGTRLTVT.

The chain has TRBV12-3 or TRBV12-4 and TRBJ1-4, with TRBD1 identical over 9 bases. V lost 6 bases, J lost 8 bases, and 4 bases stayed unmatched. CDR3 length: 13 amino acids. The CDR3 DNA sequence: TGTGCCAGCAGCCCGACAGGGGGAGAAAAACTGTTTTTT. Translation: CASSPTGGEKLFF.

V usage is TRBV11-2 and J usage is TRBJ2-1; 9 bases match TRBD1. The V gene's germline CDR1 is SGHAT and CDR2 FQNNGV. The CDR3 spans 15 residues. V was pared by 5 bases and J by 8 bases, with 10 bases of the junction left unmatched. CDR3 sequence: CASSPRTGGGDEQFF. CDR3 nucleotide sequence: TGTGCCAGCAGCCCCCGAACAGGGGGCGGGGATGAGCAGTTCTTC.

The CDR3 is CASSLMPVDQPQHF. CDR3 sequence (DNA): TGTGCCAGCAGCTTAATGCCAGTTGATCAGCCCCAGCATTTT. V and J are TRBV7-2 and TRBJ1-5; D unclear. Per the germline V gene, CDR1 is SGHTA and CDR2 is FQGNSA. V was clipped by 2 bases and J by 5 bases, with 10 bases between them. This CDR3 is built from 14 residues.

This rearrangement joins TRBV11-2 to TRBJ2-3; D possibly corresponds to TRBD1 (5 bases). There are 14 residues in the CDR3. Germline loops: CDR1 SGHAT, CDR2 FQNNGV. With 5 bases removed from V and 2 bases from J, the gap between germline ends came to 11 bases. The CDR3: CASSPNGHTDTQYF. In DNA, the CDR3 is TGTGCCAGCAGCCCTAATGGACACACAGATACGCAGTATTTT.

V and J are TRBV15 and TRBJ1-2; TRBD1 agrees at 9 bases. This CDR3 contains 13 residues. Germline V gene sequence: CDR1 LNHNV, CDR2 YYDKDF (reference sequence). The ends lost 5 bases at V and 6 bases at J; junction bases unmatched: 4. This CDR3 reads CATSPRTGDGYTF. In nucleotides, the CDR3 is TGTGCCACCAGCCCAAGGACAGGGGATGGCTACACCTTC. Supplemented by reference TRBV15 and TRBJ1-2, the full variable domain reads DAMVIQNPRYQVTQFGKPVTLSCSQTLNHNVMYWYQQKSSQAPKLLFHYYDKDFNNEADTPDNFQSRRPNTSFCFLDIRSPGLGDTAMYLCATSPRTGDGYTFGSGTRLTVV.

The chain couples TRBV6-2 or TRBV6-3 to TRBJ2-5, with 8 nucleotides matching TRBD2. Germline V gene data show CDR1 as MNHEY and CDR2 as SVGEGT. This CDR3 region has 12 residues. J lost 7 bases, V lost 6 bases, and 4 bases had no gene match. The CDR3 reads CASSPGGGTQYF. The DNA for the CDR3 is TGTGCCAGCAGCCCCGGGGGGGGGACCCAGTACTTC.

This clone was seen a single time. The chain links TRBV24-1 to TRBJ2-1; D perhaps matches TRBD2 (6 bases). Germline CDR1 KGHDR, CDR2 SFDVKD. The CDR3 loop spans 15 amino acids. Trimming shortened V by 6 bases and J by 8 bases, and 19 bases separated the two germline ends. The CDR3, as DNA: TGTGCCACCAGTCGTCCGGCCCCAGAGCGGGATGAGCAGTTCTTC. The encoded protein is CATSRPAPERDEQFF.

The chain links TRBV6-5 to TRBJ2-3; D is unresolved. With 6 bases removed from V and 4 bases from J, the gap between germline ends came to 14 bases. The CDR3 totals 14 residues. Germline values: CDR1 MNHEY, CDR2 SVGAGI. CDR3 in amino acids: CASRPETSPDTQYF. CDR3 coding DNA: TGTGCCAGCAGACCCGAGACAAGCCCAGATACGCAGTATTTT.

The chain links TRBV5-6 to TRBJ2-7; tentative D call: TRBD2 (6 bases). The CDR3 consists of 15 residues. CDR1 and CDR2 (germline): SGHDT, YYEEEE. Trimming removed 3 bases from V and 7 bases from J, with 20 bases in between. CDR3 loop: CASSWGGESYWEQYV. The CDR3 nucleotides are TGTGCCAGCAGCTGGGGCGGGGAATCCTACTGGGAGCAGTACGTC.

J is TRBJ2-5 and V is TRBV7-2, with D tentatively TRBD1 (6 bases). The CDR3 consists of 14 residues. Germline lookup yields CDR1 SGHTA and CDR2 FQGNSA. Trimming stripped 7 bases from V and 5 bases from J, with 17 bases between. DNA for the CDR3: TGTGCCAGCACCCCGCCGCCTAGGGGGGAGACCCAGTACTTC. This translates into CASTPPPRGETQYF.

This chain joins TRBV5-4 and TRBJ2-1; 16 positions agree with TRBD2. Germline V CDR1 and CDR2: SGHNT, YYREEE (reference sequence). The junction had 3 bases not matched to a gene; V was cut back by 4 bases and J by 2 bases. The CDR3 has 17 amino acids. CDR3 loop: CASSQGLAGGAYNEQFF. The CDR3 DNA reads TGTGCCAGCAGCCAGGGACTAGCGGGAGGGGCCTACAATGAGCAGTTCTTC.

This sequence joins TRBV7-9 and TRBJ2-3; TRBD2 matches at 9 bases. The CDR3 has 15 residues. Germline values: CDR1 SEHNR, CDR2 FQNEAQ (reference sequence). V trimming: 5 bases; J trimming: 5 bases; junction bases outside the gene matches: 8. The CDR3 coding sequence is TGTGCCAGCAGCACGGGCCCAGCGGGGGGAGATACGCAGTATTTT. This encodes CASSTGPAGGDTQYF.

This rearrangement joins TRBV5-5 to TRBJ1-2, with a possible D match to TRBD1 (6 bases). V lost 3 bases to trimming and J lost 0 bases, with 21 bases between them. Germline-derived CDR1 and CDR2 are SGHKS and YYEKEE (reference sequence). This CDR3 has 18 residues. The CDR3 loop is CASSSIHRTVVANYGYTF. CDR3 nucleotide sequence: TGTGCCAGCAGCTCTATTCACCGGACAGTCGTAGCTAACTATGGCTACACCTTC.

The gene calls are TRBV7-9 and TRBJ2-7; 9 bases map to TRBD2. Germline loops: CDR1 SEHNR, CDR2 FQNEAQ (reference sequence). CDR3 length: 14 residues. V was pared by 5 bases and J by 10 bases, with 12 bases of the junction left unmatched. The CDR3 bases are TGTGCCAGCAGCAACTTTGGGACTAGCTTCTCCCAGTACTTC. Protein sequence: CASSNFGTSFSQYF.

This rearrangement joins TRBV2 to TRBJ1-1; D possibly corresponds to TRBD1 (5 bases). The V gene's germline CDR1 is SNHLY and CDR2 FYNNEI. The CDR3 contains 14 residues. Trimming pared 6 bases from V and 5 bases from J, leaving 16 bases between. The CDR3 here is CASSLGTRGTEAFF. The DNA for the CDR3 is TGTGCCAGCAGCCTCGGGACCCGGGGGACTGAAGCTTTCTTT.

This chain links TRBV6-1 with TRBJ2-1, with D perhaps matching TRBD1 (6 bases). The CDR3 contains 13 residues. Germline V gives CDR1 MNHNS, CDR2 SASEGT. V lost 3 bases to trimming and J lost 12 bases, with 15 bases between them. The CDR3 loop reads CASSENRQGGQFF. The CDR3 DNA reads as TGTGCCAGCAGTGAGAACCGCCAAGGGGGGCAGTTCTTC.

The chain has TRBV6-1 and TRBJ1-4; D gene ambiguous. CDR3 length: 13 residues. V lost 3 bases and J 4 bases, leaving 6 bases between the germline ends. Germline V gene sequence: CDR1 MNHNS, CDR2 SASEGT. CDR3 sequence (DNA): TGTGCCAGCAGTGACAGGTATAATGAAAAACTGTTTTTT. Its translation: CASSDRYNEKLFF.

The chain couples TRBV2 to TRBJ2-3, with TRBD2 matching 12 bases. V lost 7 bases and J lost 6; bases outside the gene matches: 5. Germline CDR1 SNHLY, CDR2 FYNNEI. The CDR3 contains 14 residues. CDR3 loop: CASNYLAGGDTQYF. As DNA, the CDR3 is TGTGCCAGCAACTACCTAGCGGGAGGGGATACGCAGTATTTT.

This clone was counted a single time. DNA of the CDR3: TGTGCCAGCAGCCCTTGGTCCCGACAGGGTTATGGCTACACCTTC. Translated, it gives CASSPWSRQGYGYTF. V and J are TRBV7-2 and TRBJ1-2; 7 positions match TRBD1. Trimming removed 5 bases from V and 5 bases from J; junction bases left unmatched: 11. Germline CDR1 and CDR2: SGHTA and FQGNSA. The CDR3 extends over 15 amino acids.

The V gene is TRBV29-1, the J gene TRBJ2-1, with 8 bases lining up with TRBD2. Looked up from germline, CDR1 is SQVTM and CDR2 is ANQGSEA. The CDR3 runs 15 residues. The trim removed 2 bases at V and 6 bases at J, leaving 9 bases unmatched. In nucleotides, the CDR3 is TGCAGCGTTGAACCCGGGGCGGGAGGCCGCAATGAGCAGTTCTTC. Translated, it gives CSVEPGAGGRNEQFF.

The CDR3, as DNA: TGTGCCTGGAGTCCAGGGGTGAACACTGAAGCTTTCTTT. Translation: CAWSPGVNTEAFF. The J gene is TRBJ1-1, the V gene TRBV30; weak D call: TRBD1 (6 bases). Between the trimmed V and J ends, which lost 2 bases and 0 bases, there was a span of 7 bases. The CDR3 totals 13 residues. Germline CDR1 GTSNPN, CDR2 SVGIG (reference sequence).

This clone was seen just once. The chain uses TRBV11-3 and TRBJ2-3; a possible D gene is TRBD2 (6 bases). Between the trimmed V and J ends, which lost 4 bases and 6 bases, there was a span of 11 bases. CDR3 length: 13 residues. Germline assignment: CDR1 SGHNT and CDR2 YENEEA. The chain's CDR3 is CASSSRGLDTQYF. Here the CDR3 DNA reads TGTGCCAGCAGCTCAAGGGGACTCGATACGCAGTATTTT.

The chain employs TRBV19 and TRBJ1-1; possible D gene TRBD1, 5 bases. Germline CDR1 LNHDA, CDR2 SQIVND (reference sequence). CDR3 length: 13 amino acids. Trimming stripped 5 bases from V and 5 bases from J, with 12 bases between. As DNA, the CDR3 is TGTGCCAGTAGTCGGCTGGGGGGGACTGAAGCTTTCTTT. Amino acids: CASSRLGGTEAFF.

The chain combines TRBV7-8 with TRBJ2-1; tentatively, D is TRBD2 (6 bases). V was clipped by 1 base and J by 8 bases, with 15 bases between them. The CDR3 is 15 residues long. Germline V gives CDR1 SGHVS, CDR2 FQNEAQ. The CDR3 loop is CASSLGTTRGHEQFF. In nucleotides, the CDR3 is TGTGCCAGCAGCTTAGGGACTACCCGCGGCCATGAGCAGTTCTTC.

The CDR3 bases are TGTGCCAGCAGTTACTCCCCCACTAGCGGGCTGGATACGCAGTATTTT. This gives the protein CASSYSPTSGLDTQYF. The genes are TRBV6-5 and TRBJ2-3; 9 bases fit TRBD2. Germline assignment: CDR1 MNHEY and CDR2 SVGAGI. V gave up 0 bases and J gave up 6 bases; unmatched junction bases: 7. The CDR3 extends over 16 amino acids.